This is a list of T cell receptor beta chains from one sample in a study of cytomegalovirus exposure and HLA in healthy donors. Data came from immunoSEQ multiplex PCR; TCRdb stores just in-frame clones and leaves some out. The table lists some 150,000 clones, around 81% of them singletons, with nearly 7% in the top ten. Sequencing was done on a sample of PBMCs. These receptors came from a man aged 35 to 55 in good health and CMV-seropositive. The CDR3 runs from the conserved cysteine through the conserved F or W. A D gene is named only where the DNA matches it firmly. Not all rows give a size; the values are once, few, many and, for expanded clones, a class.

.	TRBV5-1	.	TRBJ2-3	TGCGCCAGCAGCTGGGGGCGTACAGATACGCAGTATTTT	CASSWGRTDTQYF
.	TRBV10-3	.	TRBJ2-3	TGTGCCACCGATGAGGGGGGGGCGAAAGATACGCAGTATTTT	CATDEGGAKDTQYF
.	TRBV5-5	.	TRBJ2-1	TGTGCCAGCAGCGCTCGCGCGGGGCCCCTCAATGAGCAGTTCTTC	CASSARAGPLNEQFF
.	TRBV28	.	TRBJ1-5	TGTGCCACGGCGGGTGGTGTCTCCAATCAGCCCCAGCATTTT	CATAGGVSNQPQHF
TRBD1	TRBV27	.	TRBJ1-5	TGTGCCAGCAGTTTATCGGGTTTACAGGGGGCAAGGAATCAGCCCCAGCATTTT	CASSLSGLQGARNQPQHF
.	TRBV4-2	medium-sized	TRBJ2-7	TGTGCCAGCAGCCAAGCCTTAGGGGCCTACGAGCAGTACTTC	CASSQALGAYEQYF
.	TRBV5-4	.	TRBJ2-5	TGTGCCAGCAGCTTACGTACAGGGCTCTCACAAGAGACCCAGTACTTC	CASSLRTGLSQETQYF
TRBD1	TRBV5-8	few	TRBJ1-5	TGTGCCAGCAGCTTTAGGGTTGGACAGGGAAGGCAGCCCCAGCATTTT	CASSFRVGQGRQPQHF
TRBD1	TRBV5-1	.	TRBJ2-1	TGCGCCAGCAGCTTGGGGGACAGGTCCTACAATGAGCAGTTCTTC	CASSLGDRSYNEQFF
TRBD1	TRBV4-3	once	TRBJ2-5	TGCGCCAGCAGCCAAGATGAGGACAGGGTTCGAGAGACCCAGTACTTC	CASSQDEDRVRETQYF
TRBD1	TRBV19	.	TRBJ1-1	TGTGCCAGTAGCGCCGGGACAGGATACACTGAAGCTTTCTTT	CASSAGTGYTEAFF
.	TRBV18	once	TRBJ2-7	TGTGCCAGCTCACGACAGACAGAACCCTACGAGCAGTACTTC	CASSRQTEPYEQYF
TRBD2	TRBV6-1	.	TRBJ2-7	TGTGCCAGCAGTGAGATGATGGGACTAGCGGCCTACGAGCAGTACTTC	CASSEMMGLAAYEQYF
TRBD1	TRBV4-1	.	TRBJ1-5	TGCGCCAGCAGCCAAGAACGTAGGGACAGTTGGAATCAGCCCCAGCATTTT	CASSQERRDSWNQPQHF
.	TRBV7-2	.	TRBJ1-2	TGTGCCAGCAGCCCTACGGGGGTTGGGGGCTATGGCTACACCTTC	CASSPTGVGGYGYTF
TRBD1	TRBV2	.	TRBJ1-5	TGTGCCAGCAGATACACAGGGGACAATCAGCCCCAGCATTTT	CASRYTGDNQPQHF
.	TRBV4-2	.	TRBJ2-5	TGTGCCAGCAGCCAAGATCTCGGCGGGGGCCTCCAAGAGACCCAGTACTTC	CASSQDLGGGLQETQYF
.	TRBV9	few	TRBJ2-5	TGTGCCAGCAGCGCACGTGGGAGGTGGGGCCAAGAGACCCAGTACTTC	CASSARGRWGQETQYF
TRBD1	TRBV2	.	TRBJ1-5	TGTGCCAGCAGTCAACAGGGGGTAGTAAATCAGCCCCAGCATTTT	CASSQQGVVNQPQHF
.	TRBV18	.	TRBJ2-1	TGTGCCAGCTCACTACAGGGACGTAATGAGCAGTTCTTC	CASSLQGRNEQFF
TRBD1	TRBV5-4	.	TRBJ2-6	TGTGCCAGCAGCCCGGACAGGGCCGGGGCCAACGTCCTGACTTTC	CASSPDRAGANVLTF
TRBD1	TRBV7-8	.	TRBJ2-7	TGTGCCAGCAGCTTATCCTCAGGGGGCTACGAGCAGTACTTC	CASSLSSGGYEQYF
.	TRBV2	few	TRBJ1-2	TGTGCCAGCAGTTTTGACAGCCTGTCAGTCCGTTGCTTC	CASSFDSLSVRCF
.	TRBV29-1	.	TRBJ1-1	TGCAGCGTTGACGGCGGGGAGGGCACTGAAGCTTTCTTT	CSVDGGEGTEAFF
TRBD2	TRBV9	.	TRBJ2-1	TGTGCCAGCAGCTCTCTTACTAGCGGCCAGAATGAGCAGTTCTTC	CASSSLTSGQNEQFF
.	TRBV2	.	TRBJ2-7	TGTGCCAGCAGATCAGGACTGCTAAGCTACGAGCAGTACTTC	CASRSGLLSYEQYF
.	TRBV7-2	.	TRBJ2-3	TGTGCCACCAAACAGGGTGTCGGGGTCACAGATACGCAGTATTTT	CATKQGVGVTDTQYF
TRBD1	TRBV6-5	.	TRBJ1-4	TGTGCCAGCAGCCACAGGGGTAGTTCCGGTGAAAAACTGTTTTTT	CASSHRGSSGEKLFF
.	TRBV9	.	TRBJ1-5	TGTGCCAGCAGCGCCGGGGATTACGGCAATCAGCCCCAGCATTTT	CASSAGDYGNQPQHF
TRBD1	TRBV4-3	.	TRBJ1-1	TGCGCCAGCAGCCAAGTGACAGGGGTGGGCACTGAAGCTTTCTTT	CASSQVTGVGTEAFF
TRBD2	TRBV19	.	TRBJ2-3	TGTGCCAGTAGTATAGTTAGCCGTCTAGCGGTTAGCACAGATACGCAGTATTTT	CASSIVSRLAVSTDTQYF